Presented here are 27 T cell receptor beta chains from one specimen sequenced in a study of memory CD4+ T cells and cytomegalovirus serostatus. The sort gate was single viable CD3+CD4+CD8-CD45RO+ cells for memory CD4+ T cells. Sequencing was performed with immunoSEQ multiplex PCR; in TCRdb, only in-frame clones are kept and a portion is missing. The data hold about 44,000 clones, with 76% observed a single time. The sequenced sample was memory CD4+ T cells from blood. The receptors stem from an adult in good health and CMV-seronegative.

V is TRBV10-3 and J is TRBJ2-7; 9 nucleotides match TRBD2. The CDR3 consists of 15 residues. Germline loops: CDR1 ENHRY, CDR2 SYGVKD. V shed 6 bases and J 5 bases; nucleotides not matched to a gene: 11. The CDR3 region is CAIREPGLASDEQYF. The CDR3 coding sequence is TGTGCCATCAGGGAACCGGGACTAGCTAGCGACGAGCAGTACTTC.

The chain uses TRBV28 and TRBJ2-1; TRBD2 matches at 8 bases. The CDR3 is 24 residues long. The ends lost 1 base at V and 2 bases at J; junction bases unmatched: 28. In germline, CDR1 is MDHEN, CDR2 SYDVKM. The CDR3 DNA follows: TGTGCCAGCAGTTTATATCGTCGGTGGGTGCAGATCCGAATAGCGGGGAACCCCTACAATGAGCAGTTCTTC. It codes for CASSLYRRWVQIRIAGNPYNEQFF.

The rearrangement links TRBV27 to TRBJ2-6, with D uncertain. Germline CDR1 MNHEY, CDR2 SMNVEV (reference sequence). The V end lost 6 bases, the J end lost 0 bases, and 9 bases lay between the germline ends. The CDR3 is 15 residues long. The CDR3 nucleotides read TGTGCCAGCAGCTCCCTGAGCTCTGGGGCCAACGTCCTGACTTTC. It translates to CASSSLSSGANVLTF.

The chain has TRBV19 and TRBJ1-5; D unresolved. The CDR3 runs 14 residues. The germline CDR1 and CDR2 sequences are LNHDA and SQIVND (reference sequence). Between the trimmed V and J ends, which lost 3 bases and 7 bases, there was a span of 13 bases. In nucleotides, the CDR3 is TGTGCCAGTAGTATCGGGGAGGCCAGGCAGCCCCAGCATTTT. Its protein product is CASSIGEARQPQHF.

The chain carries TRBV30 and TRBJ1-6; tentatively, D is TRBD1 (5 bases). The V and J ends lost 7 bases and 9 bases respectively, with 13 bases between them. Germline V gene data show CDR1 as GTSNPN and CDR2 as SVGIG (reference sequence). CDR3 length equals 12 residues. CDR3 in amino acids: CASGAVGSPLHF. The CDR3 coding sequence is TGTGCCTCCGGGGCCGTCGGTTCACCCCTCCACTTT.

The chain carries TRBV27 and TRBJ1-2; possibly TRBD1 for D (5 bases). The germline V gene has CDR1 MNHEY and CDR2 SMNVEV (reference sequence). The CDR3 contains 17 residues. V shed 0 bases and J shed 4 bases, with 18 bases lying between them. CDR3 amino acids: CASSLSQPRVGAYGYTF. For the CDR3, the DNA is TGTGCCAGCAGTTTATCCCAACCCAGGGTTGGTGCCTATGGCTACACCTTC.

The rearrangement joins TRBV5-4 to TRBJ2-2; D call uncertain. Trimming removed 0 bases from V and 4 bases from J, with 10 bases in between. CDR1 is SGHNT, CDR2 YYREEE, per germline (reference sequence). This CDR3 is built from 15 residues. CDR3 in amino acids: CASSLAGSGTGELFF. The CDR3 bases are TGTGCCAGCAGCTTGGCAGGTTCTGGCACCGGGGAGCTGTTTTTT.

The chain carries TRBV2 and TRBJ1-4, with no clear D. Germline values: CDR1 SNHLY, CDR2 FYNNEI. V shed 2 bases and J shed 4 bases, with 11 bases lying between them. The CDR3 loop spans 15 amino acids. The CDR3 reads CASSEFGRSNEKLFF. For the CDR3, the DNA is TGTGCCAGCAGTGAATTCGGCAGGAGTAATGAAAAACTGTTTTTT.

The J gene is TRBJ1-1, the V gene TRBV29-1, with D possibly being TRBD1 (5 bases). This CDR3 has 13 residues. Trimming stripped 7 bases from V and 4 bases from J, with 16 bases between. The germline CDR1 and CDR2 sequences are SQVTM and ANQGSEA. This CDR3 reads CSGADSISTEAFF. The CDR3 DNA follows: TGCAGCGGGGCTGACAGTATAAGCACTGAAGCTTTCTTT.

The chain has TRBV28 and TRBJ2-1; D unclear. The CDR3 totals 15 residues. Germline V gives CDR1 MDHEN, CDR2 SYDVKM. Trimming cost V 2 bases and J 1 base, with 9 bases left between them. As DNA, the CDR3 is TGTGCCAGCAGTTTACTCCAGAATTCCTACAATGAGCAGTTCTTC. Amino acids: CASSLLQNSYNEQFF.

The chain employs TRBV29-1 and TRBJ2-5; D is possibly TRBD2 (6 bases). CDR1 SQVTM and CDR2 ANQGSEA come from the germline V gene. The CDR3 loop spans 12 amino acids. Trimming removed 1 base at V and 5 bases at J, with 8 bases between. CDR3 coding DNA: TGCAGCGTTGAAGGCGGGGAGGAGACCCAGTACTTC. As protein: CSVEGGEETQYF.

About this clone: One end of the junction does not line up with germline, which may come from a read error. The chain is built from TRBV18 and TRBJ1-1; a weak D match, TRBD1 (5 bases). CDR3 length: 12 amino acids. Per the germline V gene, CDR1 is KGHSH and CDR2 is LQKENI. DNA for the CDR3: TGTGCCAGCGCACCGACGGGAAGGGACCCTTTCTTT. Translated: CASAPTGRDPFF.

The chain has TRBV15 and TRBJ2-7, with D tentatively TRBD1 (6 bases). The ends were cut back, 0 bases at V and 3 bases at J, with 12 bases in the middle. The CDR3 spans 15 residues. Germline V gene data show CDR1 as LNHNV and CDR2 as YYDKDF (reference sequence). In DNA form, the CDR3 reads TGTGCCACCAGCAGAGAAGGTGCACAGGGCTACGAGCAGTACTTC. Encoded protein: CATSREGAQGYEQYF.

V usage is TRBV5-4 and J usage is TRBJ2-5; 8 bases align to TRBD1. Germline CDR1 and CDR2: SGHNT and YYREEE (reference sequence). The junction had 7 bases not matched to a gene; V was cut back by 3 bases and J by 6 bases. CDR3 length equals 14 residues. CDR3 nucleotide sequence: TGTGCCAGCAGCTCGTCGACAGGGGCTAAGACCCAGTACTTC. The encoded protein is CASSSSTGAKTQYF.

This clone was counted only a few times. The chain has TRBV11-1 and TRBJ2-1, with unresolved D. The germline CDR1 and CDR2 sequences are SGHAT and FQDESV (reference sequence). The CDR3 length is 15 residues. The V end lost 6 bases, the J end lost 0 bases, and 12 bases lay between the germline ends. DNA for the CDR3: TGTGCCAGCAGTCGAAATCCGAGCTCCTACAATGAGCAGTTCTTC. Amino acids: CASSRNPSSYNEQFF.

This sequence joins TRBV18 and TRBJ1-1; the D is unclear. Trimming removed 0 bases at V and 3 bases at J, with 11 bases between. This CDR3 has 15 residues. The germline V gene has CDR1 KGHSH and CDR2 LQKENI. In DNA form, the CDR3 reads TGTGCCAGCTCACCACCCGGAGGTACGTACACTGAAGCTTTCTTT. Protein: CASSPPGGTYTEAFF.

The CDR3 region has the DNA TGTGCCAGCAGCTTAGGGGTGAAAGAGACCCAGTACTTC. Translated: CASSLGVKETQYF. The chain is built from TRBV7-6 and TRBJ2-5; unclear D gene. The CDR3 spans 13 residues. V shed 1 base and J shed 3 bases, with 6 bases lying between them. The germline V gene encodes CDR1 SGHVS and CDR2 FNYEAQ.

There are a few counts of this clone. The chain is built from TRBV6-6 and TRBJ2-5; D is perhaps TRBD2 (6 bases). The germline V gene encodes CDR1 MNHNY and CDR2 SVGAGI (reference sequence). Between the trimmed V and J ends, which lost 4 bases and 4 bases, there was a span of 7 bases. There are 12 residues in the CDR3. For the CDR3, the DNA is TGTGCCAGCAGTTCCGGGAGAGAGACCCAGTACTTC. Translating gives CASSSGRETQYF.

The chain links TRBV9 to TRBJ2-5, with D possibly TRBD1 on 6 matching bases. Germline V gives CDR1 SGDLS, CDR2 YYNGEE. This CDR3 spans 15 amino acids. V lost 3 bases to trimming and J lost 2 bases, with 14 bases between them. This CDR3 is CASSDLRGGQETQYF. The DNA for the CDR3 is TGTGCCAGCAGCGACTTGCGAGGGGGTCAAGAGACCCAGTACTTC.

The chain couples TRBV6-6 to TRBJ2-7; 12 positions match TRBD2. CDR1 and CDR2 from the germline V gene are MNHNY and SVGAGI (reference sequence). After removal of 6 bases from V and 3 bases from J, the junction contained 6 bases not matched to a gene. The CDR3 sequence is 15 residues long. The CDR3 bases are TGTGCCAGCAGGGATAGACTAGCGGGGGACTACGAGCAGTACTTC. This sequence encodes CASRDRLAGDYEQYF.

This chain uses TRBV2 with TRBJ1-3, with D unclear. Trimming cost V 4 bases and J 4 bases, with 5 bases left between them. CDR1 is SNHLY, CDR2 FYNNEI, per germline. CDR3 length: 12 residues. CDR3 sequence reads: CASSVAGNTIYF. For the CDR3, the DNA is TGTGCCAGCAGTGTTGCAGGAAACACCATATATTTT.

Concerning this clone: The sample has other DNA sequences that encode this CDR3 too. The chain carries TRBV5-1 and TRBJ2-3, with D hard to call. Between the trimmed V and J ends, which lost 0 bases and 2 bases, there was a span of 7 bases. CDR3 length equals 14 residues. Germline CDR1 and CDR2: SGHRS and YFSETQ. CDR3 DNA sequence: TGCGCCAGCAGCTTGGAGGCGAACACAGATACGCAGTATTTT. Translated, it gives CASSLEANTDTQYF.

The chain has TRBV10-3 and TRBJ2-2, with 12 nucleotides matching TRBD2. Trimming at V came to 11 bases and at J to 6 bases, leaving 16 bases not matched to a gene. The length of the CDR3 is 17 residues. Germline CDR1 is ENHRY and CDR2 is SYGVKD. The CDR3 loop reads CAPQRASGGAMAGELFF. CDR3 DNA sequence: TGTGCCCCACAAAGGGCTAGCGGGGGGGCCATGGCCGGGGAGCTGTTTTTT.

The chain couples TRBV6-6 to TRBJ1-2, with 7 nucleotides matching TRBD1. The CDR3 is 16 amino acids. Germline assignment: CDR1 MNHNY and CDR2 SVGAGI (reference sequence). The J segment lost 3 bases and the V segment lost 2 bases, leaving 9 bases of the junction unmatched. The CDR3 bases are TGTGCCAGCAGTTACCCAAACCAGGGGGTCGACTATGGCTACACCTTC. Amino acid sequence: CASSYPNQGVDYGYTF.

The genes are TRBV10-1 and TRBJ2-3, with D perhaps matching TRBD1 or TRBD2 (5 bases each). The CDR3 contains 12 residues. Trimming pared 8 bases from V and 5 bases from J, leaving 11 bases between. The germline V gene has CDR1 WNHNN and CDR2 SYGVQD (reference sequence). For the CDR3, the DNA is TGCGCCAGCTCCGGGGCGGGAGATACGCAGTATTTT. This gives the protein CASSGAGDTQYF.

The chain links TRBV11-2 to TRBJ1-1; 8 bases fit TRBD1. The length of the CDR3 is 15 residues. V trimming: 0 bases; J trimming: 5 bases; junction bases outside the gene matches: 5. The germline V gene encodes CDR1 SGHAT and CDR2 FQNNGV. This CDR3 is CASSLDVNRGTEAFF. Here the CDR3 DNA reads TGTGCCAGCAGCTTAGACGTGAACAGGGGGACTGAAGCTTTCTTT.

The chain is built from TRBV27 and TRBJ2-7, with D perhaps TRBD1 (5 bases). Germline V gives CDR1 MNHEY, CDR2 SMNVEV (reference sequence). V was pared by 2 bases and J by 0 bases, with 17 bases between. The CDR3 is made up of 17 amino acids. The CDR3 nucleotides read TGTGCCAGCAGTTTACGGGCGACTTCAGGGAACTCCTACGAGCAGTACTTC. Translated: CASSLRATSGNSYEQYF.